This TCR beta chain was recorded in a study of T cell repertoires in cytomegalovirus infection. Study-level background: Recently identified HLA-C-restricted CMV epitopes and well-studied HLA-B-restricted CMV epitopes were used by the study. The public TCR beta signatures pointed to both CMV infection and matching HLA type. Study findings and constraints: Summed frequency of shared TCR beta families picked out CMV carriers who also had the relevant HLA.

MiXCR, run by TCRdb on the reads, gives a single entry per CDR3 protein. The table has some 920,000 distinct CDR3 sequences, less than 40% seen once. This CDR3 has 17 residues. Looked up from germline, CDR1 is MGHRA and CDR2 is YSYEKL. Trimming left V 4 bases short and J 8 bases short, with 24 bases between. This clonotype was seen a handful of times. As yet, its antigen is unknown. J is TRBJ2-1 and V is TRBV4-1, with a tentative D call TRBD2 (7 bases). This sample comprised cultured CD8+ T cells from PBMCs, obtained from culture after CMV antigen stimulation. The TCR sequence derives from a human donor in good health (CMV status not recorded). Some clones in this sample may be carry-over from other donors' samples. CDR3 sequence reads: CASSPEDLGGPRDEQFF. The CDR3 nucleotides read TGCGCCAGCAGCCCAGAGGACCTCGGGGGGCCCAGGGATGAGCAGTTCTTC.